This T cell receptor beta chain originates from a study of type 1 and type 2 diabetes patients. Study findings and constraints: Some HECs seen only in T1D might also appear in more T2D or control samples.

Comments on this clonotype: Its antigen is not identified.

The PCR template was genomic DNA. The TCR beta CDR3 region was amplified using 30 forward and 13 reverse primers. Via MiXCR, TCRdb re-called the multiplex PCR reads, giving one row per CDR3 protein. The sample shows about 290,000 distinct CDR3 sequences, around 50% of them seen only once. The CDR3 consists of 16 residues. The V and J ends lost 4 bases and 7 bases, in that order; junction bases with no gene match: 13. Germline values: CDR1 SGDLS, CDR2 YYNGEE. The gene calls are TRBV9 and TRBJ1-4; 7 nucleotides align to TRBD1. Sequencing input: peripheral blood mononuclear cells (PBMCs). The sequence was collected from a young man with type 2 diabetes. CDR3 nucleotides: TGTGCCAGCAGCCTTCGATCGACAGGGTGGAGTGAAAAACTGTTTTTT. This gives the protein CASSLRSTGWSEKLFF.